The 3 T cell receptor beta chains below were found in one sample sequenced in a study of blood T cell repertoires in COVID-19. Repertoires were generated with immunoSEQ multiplex PCR, while TCRdb's copy carries only in-frame clones and drops some. The sample lists approximately 63,000 clones; 87% were seen once. The specimen sequenced was peripheral blood. These receptors were taken from a man older than 75 in a cohort sampled during active COVID-19.

The chain uses TRBV21-1 and TRBJ2-1; the DNA was not compared with TRBD1, the D call given in the table. TRBV21-1 has pseudogene status. The CDR3 is 16 residues long. The CDR3 here is CASSSKTGDPYNEQFF. The CDR3 bases are TGTGCCAGCAGCAGCAAGACAGGGGATCCCTACAATGAGCAGTTCTTC.

The chain is built from TRBV5-5 and TRBJ1-2; D is undetermined. CDR3 length: 15 residues. V was pared by 0 bases and J by 8 bases, with 17 bases between. Germline V CDR1 and CDR2: SGHKS, YYEKEE (reference sequence). The CDR3 sequence: CASSLVEGIAGGYTF. In DNA, the CDR3 is TGTGCCAGCAGCTTGGTGGAGGGTATTGCGGGGGGCTACACCTTC.

This rearrangement joins TRBV9 to TRBJ2-4; TRBD1 matches 8 bases. This CDR3 spans 14 amino acids. V lost 4 bases to trimming and J lost 5 bases; unmatched junction nucleotides: 5. CDR1 and CDR2 (germline): SGDLS, YYNGEE. In DNA form, the CDR3 reads TGTGCCAGCAGCCAGGGACAGGCTCAAAACATTCAGTACTTC. Translating it yields CASSQGQAQNIQYF.